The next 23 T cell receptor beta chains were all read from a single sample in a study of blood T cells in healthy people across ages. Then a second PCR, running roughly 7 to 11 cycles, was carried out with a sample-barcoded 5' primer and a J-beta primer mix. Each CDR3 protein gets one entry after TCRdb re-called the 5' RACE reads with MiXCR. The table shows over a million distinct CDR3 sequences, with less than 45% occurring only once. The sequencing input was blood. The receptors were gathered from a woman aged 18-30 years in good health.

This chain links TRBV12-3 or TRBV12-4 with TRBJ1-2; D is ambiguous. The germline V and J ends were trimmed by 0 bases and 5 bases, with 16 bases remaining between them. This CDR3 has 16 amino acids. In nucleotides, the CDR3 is TGTGCCAGCAGTTTAGCCGGACGGAGCCTTCTATATGGCTACACCTTC. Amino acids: CASSLAGRSLLYGYTF.

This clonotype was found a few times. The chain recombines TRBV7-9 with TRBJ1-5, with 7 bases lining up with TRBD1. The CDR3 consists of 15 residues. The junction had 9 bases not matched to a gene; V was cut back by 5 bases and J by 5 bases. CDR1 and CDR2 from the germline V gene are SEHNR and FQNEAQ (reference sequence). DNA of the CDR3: TGTGCCAGCAGCGCATACAGGGGAAAGGATCAGCCCCAGCATTTT. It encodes CASSAYRGKDQPQHF.

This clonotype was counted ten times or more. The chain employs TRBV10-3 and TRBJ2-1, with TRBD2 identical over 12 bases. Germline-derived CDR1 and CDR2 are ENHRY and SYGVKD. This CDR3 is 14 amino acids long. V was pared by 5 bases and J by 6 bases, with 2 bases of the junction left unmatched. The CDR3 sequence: CAISTSGGFNEQFF. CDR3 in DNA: TGTGCCATCAGTACTAGCGGGGGGTTCAATGAGCAGTTCTTC.

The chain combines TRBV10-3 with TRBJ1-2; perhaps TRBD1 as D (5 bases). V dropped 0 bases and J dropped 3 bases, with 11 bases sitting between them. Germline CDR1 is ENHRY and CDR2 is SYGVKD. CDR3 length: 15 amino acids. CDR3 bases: TGTGCCATCAGTGAGTCTGGGGGGATCTACTATGGCTACACCTTC. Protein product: CAISESGGIYYGYTF.

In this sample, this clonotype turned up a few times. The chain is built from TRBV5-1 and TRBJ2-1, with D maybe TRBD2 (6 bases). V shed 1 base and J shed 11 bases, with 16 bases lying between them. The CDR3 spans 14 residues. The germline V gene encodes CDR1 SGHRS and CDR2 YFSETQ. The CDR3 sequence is CASSLSLRGIKQFF. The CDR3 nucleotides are TGCGCCAGCAGCTTGTCTCTCCGGGGGATCAAGCAGTTCTTC.

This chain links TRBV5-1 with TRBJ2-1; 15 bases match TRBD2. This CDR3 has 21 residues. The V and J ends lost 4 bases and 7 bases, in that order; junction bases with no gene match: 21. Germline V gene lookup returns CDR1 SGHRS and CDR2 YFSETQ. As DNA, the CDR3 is TGCGCCAGCAGCGGACGTGGGACTAGCGGGAGGAGACCTTCATTATGGAATGAGCAGTTCTTC. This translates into CASSGRGTSGRRPSLWNEQFF.

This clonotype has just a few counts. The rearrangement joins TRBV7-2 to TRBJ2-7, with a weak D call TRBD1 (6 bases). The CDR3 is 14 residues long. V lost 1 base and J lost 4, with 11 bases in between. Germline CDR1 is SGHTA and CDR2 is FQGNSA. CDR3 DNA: TGTGCCAGCAGCTTAGAGGGGGAGTCTTACGAGCAGTACTTC. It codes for CASSLEGESYEQYF.

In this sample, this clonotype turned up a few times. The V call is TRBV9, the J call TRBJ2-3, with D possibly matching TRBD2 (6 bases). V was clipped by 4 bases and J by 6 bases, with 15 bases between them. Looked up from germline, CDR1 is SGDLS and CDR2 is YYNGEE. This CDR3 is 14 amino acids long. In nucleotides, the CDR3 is TGTGCCAGCAGCCCCACGGGGGAGTTGGATACGCAGTATTTT. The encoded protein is CASSPTGELDTQYF.

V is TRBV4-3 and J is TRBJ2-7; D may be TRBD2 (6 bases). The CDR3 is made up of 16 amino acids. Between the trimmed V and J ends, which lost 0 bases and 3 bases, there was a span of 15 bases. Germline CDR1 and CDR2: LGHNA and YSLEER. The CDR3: CASSQDTRGLLYEQYF. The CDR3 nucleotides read TGCGCCAGCAGCCAAGATACGCGGGGCTTACTCTACGAGCAGTACTTC.

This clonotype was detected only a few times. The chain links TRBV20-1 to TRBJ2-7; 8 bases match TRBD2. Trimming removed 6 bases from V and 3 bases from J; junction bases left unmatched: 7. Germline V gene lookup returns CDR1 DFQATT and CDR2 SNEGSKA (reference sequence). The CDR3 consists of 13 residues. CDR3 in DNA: TGCAGTGCCCACAGCGGGAGTTTCTACGAGCAGTACTTC. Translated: CSAHSGSFYEQYF.

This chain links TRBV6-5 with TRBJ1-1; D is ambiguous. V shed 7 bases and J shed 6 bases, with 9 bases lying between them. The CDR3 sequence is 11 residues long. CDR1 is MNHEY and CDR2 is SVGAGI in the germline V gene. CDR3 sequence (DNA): TGTGCCAGCATCGGGTTCGCTGAAGCTTTCTTT. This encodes CASIGFAEAFF.

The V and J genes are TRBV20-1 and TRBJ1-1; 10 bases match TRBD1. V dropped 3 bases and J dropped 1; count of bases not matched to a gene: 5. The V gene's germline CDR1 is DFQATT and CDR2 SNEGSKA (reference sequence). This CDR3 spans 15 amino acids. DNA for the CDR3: TGCAGTGCTAGGACAGGGGGCGCTGGGAACACTGAAGCTTTCTTT. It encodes CSARTGGAGNTEAFF.

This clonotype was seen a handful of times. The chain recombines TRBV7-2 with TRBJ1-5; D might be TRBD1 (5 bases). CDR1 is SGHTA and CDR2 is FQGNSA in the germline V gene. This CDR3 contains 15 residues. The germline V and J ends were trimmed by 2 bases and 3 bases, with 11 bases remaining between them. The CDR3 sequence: CASSLNGRANQPQHF. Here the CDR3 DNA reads TGTGCCAGCAGCTTAAACGGCAGGGCCAATCAGCCCCAGCATTTT. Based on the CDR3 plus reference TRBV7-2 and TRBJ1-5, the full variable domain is GAGVSQSPSNKVTEKGKDVELRCDPISGHTALYWYRQSLGQGLEFLIYFQGNSAPDKSGLPSDRFSAERTGGSVSTLTIQRTQQEDSAVYLCASSLNGRANQPQHFGDGTRLSIL.

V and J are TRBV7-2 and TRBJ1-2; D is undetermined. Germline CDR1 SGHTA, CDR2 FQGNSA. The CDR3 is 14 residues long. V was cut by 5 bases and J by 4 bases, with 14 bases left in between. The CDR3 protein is CASSKAGSGYGYTF. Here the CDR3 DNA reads TGTGCCAGCAGCAAGGCAGGTTCCGGCTATGGCTACACCTTC. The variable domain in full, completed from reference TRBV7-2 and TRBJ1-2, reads GAGVSQSPSNKVTEKGKDVELRCDPISGHTALYWYRQSLGQGLEFLIYFQGNSAPDKSGLPSDRFSAERTGGSVSTLTIQRTQQEDSAVYLCASSKAGSGYGYTFGSGTRLTVV.

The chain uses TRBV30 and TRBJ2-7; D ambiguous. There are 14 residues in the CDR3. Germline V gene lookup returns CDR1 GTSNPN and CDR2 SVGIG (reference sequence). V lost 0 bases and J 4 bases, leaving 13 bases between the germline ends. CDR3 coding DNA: TGTGCCTGGAGTGTGTCCAGGAACCTTTACGAGCAGTACTTC. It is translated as CAWSVSRNLYEQYF.

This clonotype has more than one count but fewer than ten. CDR3: CAISEPGLAGDYAYNEQFF. The DNA of the CDR3 is TGTGCCATCAGTGAACCTGGACTAGCGGGAGATTATGCCTACAATGAGCAGTTCTTC. V usage is TRBV10-3 and J usage is TRBJ2-1, with 13 bases lining up with TRBD2. There are 19 residues in the CDR3. CDR1 ENHRY and CDR2 SYGVKD come from the germline V gene. Losses at the gene ends were 3 bases for V and 2 bases for J; bases not matched to a gene: 10.

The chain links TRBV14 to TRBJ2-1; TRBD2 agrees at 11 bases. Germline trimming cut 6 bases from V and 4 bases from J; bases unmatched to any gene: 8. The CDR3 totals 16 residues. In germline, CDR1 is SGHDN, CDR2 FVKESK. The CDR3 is CASSVPTSGIYNEQFF. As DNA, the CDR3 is TGTGCCAGCAGTGTACCGACTAGCGGGATTTACAATGAGCAGTTCTTC.

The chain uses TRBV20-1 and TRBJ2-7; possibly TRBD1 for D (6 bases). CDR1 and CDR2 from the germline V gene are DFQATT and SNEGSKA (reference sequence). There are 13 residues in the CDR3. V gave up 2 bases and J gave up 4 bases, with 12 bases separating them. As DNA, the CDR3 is TGCAGTGCTAGACCCAGGGGCGTATACGAGCAGTACTTC. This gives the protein CSARPRGVYEQYF.

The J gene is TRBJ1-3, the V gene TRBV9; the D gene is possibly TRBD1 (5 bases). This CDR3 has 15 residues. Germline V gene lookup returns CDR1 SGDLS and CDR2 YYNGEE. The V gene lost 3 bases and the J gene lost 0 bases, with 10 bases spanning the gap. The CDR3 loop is CASSGGRISGNTIYF. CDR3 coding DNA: TGTGCCAGCAGCGGGGGACGGATCTCTGGAAACACCATATATTTT.

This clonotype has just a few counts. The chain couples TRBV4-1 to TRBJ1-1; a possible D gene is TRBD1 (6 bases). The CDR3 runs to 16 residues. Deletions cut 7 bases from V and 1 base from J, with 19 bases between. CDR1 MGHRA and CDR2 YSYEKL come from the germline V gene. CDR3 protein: CASNYPGTTSNTEAFF. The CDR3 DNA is TGCGCCAGCAACTATCCCGGGACAACATCGAACACTGAAGCTTTCTTT.

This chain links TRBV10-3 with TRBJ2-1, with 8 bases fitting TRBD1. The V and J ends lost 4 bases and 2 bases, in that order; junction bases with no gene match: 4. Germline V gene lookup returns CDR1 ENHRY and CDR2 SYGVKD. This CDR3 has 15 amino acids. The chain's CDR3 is CAISGQGQAYNEQFF. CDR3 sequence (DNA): TGTGCCATCAGTGGACAGGGGCAAGCCTACAATGAGCAGTTCTTC.

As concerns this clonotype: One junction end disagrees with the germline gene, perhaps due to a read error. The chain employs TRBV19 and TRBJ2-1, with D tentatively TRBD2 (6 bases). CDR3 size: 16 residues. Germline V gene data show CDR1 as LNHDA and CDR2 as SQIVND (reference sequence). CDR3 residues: CASSIDLSGDYNEQHF. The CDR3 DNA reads TGTGCCAGTAGTATAGACCTTAGCGGAGATTACAATGAGCAGCACTTC.

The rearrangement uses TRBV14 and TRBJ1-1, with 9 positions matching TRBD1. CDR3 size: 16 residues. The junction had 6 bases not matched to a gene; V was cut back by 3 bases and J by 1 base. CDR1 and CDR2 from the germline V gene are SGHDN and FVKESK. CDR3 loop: CASSHRTGGKNTEAFF. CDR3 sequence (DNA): TGTGCCAGCAGCCATCGAACAGGGGGCAAGAACACTGAAGCTTTCTTT.